This T cell receptor (beta chain) was found in a study of T cell responses to AZD1222 COVID-19 vaccine. The overall study: Analyses pooled second doses at about 4 or about 12 weeks. Overall study findings and caveats: Spike as a whole was targeted by vaccine-associated CD4 TCRs, dominant at 160-218 and 743-854. Of spike-specific TCRs, nearly half reportedly target regions left unmutated in variants.

This table comes from immunoSEQ multiplex PCR, and its TCRdb copy is limited to in-frame clones, with some not included. The sample holds a few hundred thousand clones; over 90% are singletons and the top ten take 0.55%. The germline V gene encodes CDR1 SNHLY and CDR2 FYNNEI. The CDR3 contains 15 residues. V lost 2 bases, J lost 2 bases, and 10 bases lay in between. As concerns this clone: What it binds is not known.

The sequenced sample was peripheral blood, obtained on day 0 of AZD1222 vaccination. This TCR derives from an adult in good health. The chain carries TRBV2 and TRBJ1-3; TRBD1 is a possible D gene (5 bases). The CDR3 spells CASSELPGPGNTIYF. For the CDR3, the DNA is TGTGCCAGCAGTGAATTGCCAGGGCCTGGAAACACCATATATTTT.